This section outlines one TCR beta chain sequence together with its context. What it binds is not known. These data belong to a study of shared clonotypes between healthy human individuals. Findings and caveats of the study: The study found lower generation probabilities in non-shared clonotypes than in those shared by all four donors.

TCRdb keeps only in-frame clones here, not all; method: immunoSEQ multiplex PCR. The sample carries hundreds of thousands of clones, under 80% recorded once. Sequencing input: memory CD4+ T cells sorted from blood. Subset in this sample: CD45RA-negative fraction. The receptor comes from a woman aged 25-40 years in good health.

For the CDR3, the DNA is TGTGCCAGCAGTGTACAGGCTAGCGGGAGCGATGAGCAGTTCTTC. It yields the protein CASSVQASGSDEQFF. The chain employs TRBV25-1 and TRBJ2-1; 10 bases line up with TRBD2. Germline loops: CDR1 MGHDK, CDR2 SYGVNS. The CDR3 extends over 15 amino acids. V lost 4 bases, J lost 8 bases, and 8 bases stayed unmatched.